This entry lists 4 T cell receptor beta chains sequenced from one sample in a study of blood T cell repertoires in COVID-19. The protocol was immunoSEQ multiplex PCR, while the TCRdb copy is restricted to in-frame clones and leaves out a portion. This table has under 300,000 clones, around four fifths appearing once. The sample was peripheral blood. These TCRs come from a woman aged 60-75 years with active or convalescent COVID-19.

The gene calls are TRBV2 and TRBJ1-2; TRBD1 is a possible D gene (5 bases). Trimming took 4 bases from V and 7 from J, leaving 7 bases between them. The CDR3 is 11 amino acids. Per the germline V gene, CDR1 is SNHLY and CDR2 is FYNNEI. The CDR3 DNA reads TGTGCCAGCAGTGTCCAGGGTGGCTACACCTTC. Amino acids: CASSVQGGYTF.

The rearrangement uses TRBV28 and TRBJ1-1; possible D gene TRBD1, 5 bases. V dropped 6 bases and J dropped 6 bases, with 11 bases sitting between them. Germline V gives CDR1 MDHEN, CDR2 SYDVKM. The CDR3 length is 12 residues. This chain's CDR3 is CASSRVIAEAFF. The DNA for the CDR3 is TGTGCCAGCAGCAGGGTGATCGCTGAAGCTTTCTTT. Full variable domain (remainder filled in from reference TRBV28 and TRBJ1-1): DVKVTQSSRYLVKRTGEKVFLECVQDMDHENMFWYRQDPGLGLRLIYFSYDVKMKEKGDIPEGYSVSREKKERFSLILESASTNQTSMYLCASSRVIAEAFFGQGTRLTVV.

As DNA, the CDR3 is TGTGCCAGCTCTCAGTCAGGGTTATATGGCTACACCTTC. This translates into CASSQSGLYGYTF. V and J are TRBV5-4 and TRBJ1-2, with D possibly matching TRBD1 (5 bases). This CDR3 is 13 amino acids long. Germline V gives CDR1 SGHNT, CDR2 YYREEE (reference sequence). The ends were cut back, 7 bases at V and 5 bases at J, with 15 bases in the middle. Full variable domain (outside the CDR3, taken from reference TRBV5-4 and TRBJ1-2): ETGVTQSPTHLIKTRGQQVTLRCSSQSGHNTVSWYQQALGQGPQFIFQYYREEENGRGNFPPRFSGLQFPNYSSELNVNALELDDSALYLCASSQSGLYGYTFGSGTRLTVV.

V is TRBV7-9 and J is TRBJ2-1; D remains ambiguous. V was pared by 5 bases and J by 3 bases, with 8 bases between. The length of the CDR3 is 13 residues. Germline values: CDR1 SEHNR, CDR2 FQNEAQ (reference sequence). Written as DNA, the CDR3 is TGTGCCAGCAGCCCGGAGAACTACAATGAGCAGTTCTTC. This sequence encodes CASSPENYNEQFF.